Shown below are 31 T cell receptor beta chains from a single sample sequenced in a study. TCRdb re-derived calls from the RT-PCR reads in MiXCR, one entry per CDR3 protein. This sample has more than 600,000 distinct CDR3 sequences; approximately 14% occur once, and the top ten carry about 3.6%. The material sequenced was memory CD4+ T cells from blood. These receptors came from a female donor in good health, serving as a healthy control.

The sample holds a few counts of this clonotype. The chain employs TRBV4-1 and TRBJ1-1; weak D call: TRBD1 (5 bases). V was pared by 0 bases and J by 1 base, with 9 bases between. The germline gives CDR1 MGHRA, CDR2 YSYEKL. CDR3 length: 15 amino acids. CDR3 amino acids: CASSQEGRENTEAFF. For the CDR3, the DNA is TGCGCCAGCAGCCAAGAGGGCAGGGAGAACACTGAAGCTTTCTTT.

This clonotype appeared a few times. The rearrangement links TRBV24-1 to TRBJ2-7; D gene unclear. The germline CDR1 and CDR2 sequences are KGHDR and SFDVKD. Trimming pared 9 bases from V and 0 bases from J, leaving 8 bases between. There are 12 residues in the CDR3. CDR3 sequence reads: CATDAASYEQYF. CDR3 nucleotide sequence: TGTGCCACCGACGCAGCCTCCTACGAGCAGTACTTC.

This clonotype was observed a handful of times. The chain carries TRBV12-3 or TRBV12-4 and TRBJ2-2; possibly TRBD1 or TRBD2 for D (5 bases each). The CDR3 extends over 18 amino acids. The V gene lost 1 base and the J gene lost 2 bases, with 17 bases spanning the gap. The CDR3 coding sequence is TGTGCCAGCAGTTTAGGGCAGCCCCAGGGACCTAACACCGGGGAGCTGTTTTTT. This sequence encodes CASSLGQPQGPNTGELFF.

This clonotype was counted ten times or more. The chain has TRBV6-4 and TRBJ1-1, with D maybe TRBD1 (6 bases). Between the trimmed V and J ends, which lost 6 bases and 4 bases, there was a span of 12 bases. Looked up from germline, CDR1 is MRHNA and CDR2 is SNTAGT. The CDR3 totals 13 residues. CDR3 coding DNA: TGTGCCAGCAGGCAGGGGTCCAGCACTGAAGCTTTCTTT. Its protein is CASRQGSSTEAFF.

This clonotype was seen ten or more times. The chain couples TRBV5-5 to TRBJ1-5, with 7 bases aligning to TRBD1. The germline gives CDR1 SGHKS, CDR2 YYEKEE (reference sequence). The CDR3 is 16 residues long. Trimming removed 4 bases from V and 2 bases from J; junction bases left unmatched: 9. The CDR3 is CASSPGGALGNQPQHF. CDR3 sequence (DNA): TGTGCCAGCAGCCCAGGGGGGGCTCTCGGCAATCAGCCCCAGCATTTT. Complete variable domain (other parts from reference TRBV5-5 and TRBJ1-5): DAGVTQSPTHLIKTRGQQVTLRCSPISGHKSVSWYQQVLGQGPQFIFQYYEKEERGRGNFPDRFSARQFPNYSSELNVNALLLGDSALYLCASSPGGALGNQPQHFGDGTRLSIL.

This clonotype occurred a few times. The chain is built from TRBV7-6 and TRBJ2-3; possibly TRBD2 for D (6 bases). Germline V gene sequence: CDR1 SGHVS, CDR2 FNYEAQ. There are 15 residues in the CDR3. V lost 4 bases to trimming and J lost 0 bases, with 11 bases between them. CDR3 amino acids: CASSSGLSSTDTQYF. CDR3 sequence (DNA): TGTGCCAGCAGCTCGGGACTTTCTAGCACAGATACGCAGTATTTT.

The V call is TRBV4-3, the J call TRBJ2-3, with 7 bases lining up with TRBD1. Germline V gene lookup returns CDR1 LGHNA and CDR2 YSLEER. V lost 2 bases to trimming and J lost 2 bases; unmatched junction nucleotides: 4. The CDR3 covers 15 residues. The CDR3 loop is CASSQQQGPTDTQYF. The CDR3 DNA reads TGCGCCAGCAGCCAACAACAGGGGCCCACAGATACGCAGTATTTT.

The CDR3: CASSQRSGQETQYF. In nucleotides, the CDR3 is TGTGCCAGCAGCCAAAGATCGGGGCAAGAGACCCAGTACTTC. The chain carries TRBV3-1 and TRBJ2-5; perhaps TRBD2 as D (5 bases). Trimming removed 2 bases from V and 2 bases from J, with 9 bases in between. The CDR3 is made up of 14 amino acids. Germline-derived CDR1 and CDR2 are LGHDT and YNNKEL (reference sequence).

This clonotype has at least ten counts. The rearrangement joins TRBV6-5 to TRBJ1-3; D is unclear. CDR1 and CDR2 from the germline V gene are MNHEY and SVGAGI. Deletions cut 5 bases from V and 4 bases from J, with 18 bases between. This CDR3 spans 16 amino acids. This chain's CDR3 is CASSNPGRPGGNTIYF. CDR3 nucleotide sequence: TGTGCCAGCAGTAACCCCGGACGTCCAGGAGGAAACACCATATATTTT.

This clonotype was seen a handful of times. The rearrangement uses TRBV20-1 and TRBJ1-2; no clear D. CDR1 DFQATT and CDR2 SNEGSKA come from the germline V gene (reference sequence). This CDR3 comprises 14 residues. The V gene lost 0 bases and the J gene lost 6 bases, with 14 bases spanning the gap. This chain's CDR3 is CSARDFSGRDGYTF. As DNA, the CDR3 is TGCAGTGCTAGAGATTTTTCAGGTCGGGATGGCTACACCTTC.

Many counts were recorded for this clonotype. This chain joins TRBV29-1 and TRBJ2-2, with unresolved D. CDR3 length equals 14 residues. CDR1 is SQVTM and CDR2 is ANQGSEA in the germline V gene. Deletions cut 4 bases from V and 4 bases from J, with 13 bases between. In DNA, the CDR3 is TGCAGCGTTGTTTCTGGGGTGGGCACCGGGGAGCTGTTTTTT. Protein: CSVVSGVGTGELFF.

The V gene is TRBV20-1, the J gene TRBJ2-1, with TRBD2 matching 8 bases. Per the germline V gene, CDR1 is DFQATT and CDR2 is SNEGSKA (reference sequence). Trimming removed 6 bases from V and 3 bases from J; junction bases left unmatched: 10. The CDR3 is 15 residues long. CDR3 bases: TGCAGTGCAAGATTAGCGGGATCAAACTACAATGAGCAGTTCTTC. Translation gives CSARLAGSNYNEQFF.

In its sample, this clonotype was seen many times. The chain uses TRBV12-3 or TRBV12-4 and TRBJ2-1; D possibly corresponds to TRBD2 (7 bases). V was shortened by 8 bases and J by 1 base, with 18 bases between the two germline ends. This CDR3 is built from 16 residues. CDR3 nucleotides: TGTGCCAGCCGGCGTGGGGGGGCCTTGTCCTACAATGAGCAGTTCTTC. The encoded protein is CASRRGGALSYNEQFF.

The chain joins TRBV6-2 or TRBV6-3 to TRBJ1-1, with D possibly matching TRBD1 (6 bases). Trimming left V 3 bases short and J 13 bases short, with 18 bases between. This CDR3 is 13 amino acids long. The germline gives CDR1 MNHEY, CDR2 SVGEGT. Here the CDR3 DNA reads TGTGCCAGCAGTTATCCTGGGGGACAACGGTTTTTCTTT. This codes for CASSYPGGQRFFF.

Ten or more counts support this clonotype. The chain recombines TRBV7-2 with TRBJ1-5; no reliable D call. There are 12 residues in the CDR3. Germline CDR1 and CDR2: SGHTA and FQGNSA. Trimming took off 5 bases at V and 7 bases at J, with 9 bases between the two ends. The CDR3, as DNA: TGTGCCAGCAGCATCAAGGGACAGCCCCAGCATTTT. Amino acids: CASSIKGQPQHF.

This clonotype was recorded a few times. DNA for the CDR3: TGTGCCAGCAGCTTACCCGGGATCAACACCGGGGAGCTGTTTTTT. It is translated as CASSLPGINTGELFF. The rearrangement links TRBV5-6 to TRBJ2-2; maybe TRBD2 (5 bases). Trimming pared 2 bases from V and 2 bases from J, leaving 10 bases between. CDR1 SGHDT and CDR2 YYEEEE come from the germline V gene. The CDR3 loop spans 15 amino acids.

This clonotype was seen only a few times. This CDR3 is CASSQVPGEAFF. For the CDR3, the DNA is TGTGCCAGCAGCCAAGTGCCAGGCGAAGCTTTCTTT. V is TRBV14 and J is TRBJ1-1; D gene unclear. This CDR3 is built from 12 residues. V was trimmed by 1 base and J by 8 bases, leaving 8 bases between them. CDR1 SGHDN and CDR2 FVKESK come from the germline V gene.

The V and J genes are TRBV4-2 and TRBJ2-1, with 13 bases that match TRBD2. CDR3 length: 19 residues. The germline gives CDR1 LGHNA, CDR2 YNFKEQ. The V segment lost 0 bases and the J segment 1 base; nucleotides outside the gene matches: 6. DNA for the CDR3: TGTGCCAGCAGCCAAGATCGCCGGGGACTAGCGGGATCCTACAATGAGCAGTTCTTC. This sequence encodes CASSQDRRGLAGSYNEQFF.

In this sample, this clonotype turned up a few times. This chain joins TRBV5-6 and TRBJ2-7; 9 bases agree with TRBD2. V dropped 4 bases and J dropped 6; count of bases not matched to a gene: 20. Germline lookup yields CDR1 SGHDT and CDR2 YYEEEE. The CDR3 has 18 residues. The chain's CDR3 is CASSPDPLSGRRGGEQYF. CDR3 bases: TGTGCCAGCAGCCCCGACCCCCTTAGCGGGAGACGTGGTGGCGAGCAGTACTTC.

The chain links TRBV28 to TRBJ2-1; D is perhaps TRBD1 or TRBD2 (5 bases each). V was cut by 6 bases and J by 7 bases, with 16 bases left in between. From germline, CDR1 is MDHEN and CDR2 SYDVKM. The CDR3 runs to 14 residues. The CDR3 is CASRLGEFGNEQFF. The CDR3 DNA reads TGTGCCAGCAGGCTAGGGGAGTTTGGGAATGAGCAGTTCTTC.

V gene TRBV5-1 combines with J gene TRBJ2-3; 8 positions match TRBD2. This CDR3 is 17 amino acids long. Per the germline V gene, CDR1 is SGHRS and CDR2 is YFSETQ. Germline trimming cut 0 bases from V and 4 bases from J; bases unmatched to any gene: 10. CDR3 region: CASSLGLGAGAPDTQYF. Written as DNA, the CDR3 is TGCGCCAGCAGCTTGGGGTTGGGAGCGGGAGCCCCAGATACGCAGTATTTT.

This chain links TRBV7-9 with TRBJ1-5; TRBD1 aligns across 7 bases. The CDR3 is made up of 13 amino acids. CDR1 SEHNR and CDR2 FQNEAQ come from the germline V gene (reference sequence). Trimming took 5 bases from V and 7 from J; bases not matched to a gene: 5. The DNA for the CDR3 is TGTGCCAGCAGCGACAGGGCCCAGCAGCCCCAGCATTTT. Translated, it gives CASSDRAQQPQHF.

The V and J genes are TRBV20-1 and TRBJ2-3; D perhaps matches TRBD1 (6 bases). V lost 3 bases to trimming and J lost 9 bases, with 16 bases between them. The germline CDR1 and CDR2 sequences are DFQATT and SNEGSKA (reference sequence). CDR3 size: 13 residues. CDR3 sequence (DNA): TGCAGTGCTAGTTTACAGGGAGACTTCACGCAGTATTTT. It codes for CSASLQGDFTQYF.

The chain recombines TRBV7-6 with TRBJ2-7, with D perhaps TRBD2 (6 bases). With 4 bases removed from V and 7 bases from J, the gap between germline ends came to 20 bases. This CDR3 is 15 amino acids long. CDR1 and CDR2 (germline): SGHVS, FNYEAQ. In nucleotides, the CDR3 is TGTGCCAGCAGCTATACCGGGACTCTCGGGGGTGAGCAGTACTTC. Translating gives CASSYTGTLGGEQYF.

This clonotype turned up a few times. V usage is TRBV27 and J usage is TRBJ2-7; no clear D. CDR3 length: 14 residues. V lost 4 bases and J lost 2, with 12 bases in between. CDR1 and CDR2 from the germline V gene are MNHEY and SMNVEV (reference sequence). DNA of the CDR3: TGTGCCAGCAGTTGGAGCATGGCCCCCTACGAGCAGTACTTC. It codes for CASSWSMAPYEQYF.

This clonotype was picked up a small number of times. This chain links TRBV5-1 with TRBJ2-5, with TRBD1 as a possible D gene (6 bases). Germline-derived CDR1 and CDR2 are SGHRS and YFSETQ. The germline V and J ends were trimmed by 2 bases and 4 bases, with 12 bases remaining between them. This CDR3 is 14 amino acids long. In nucleotides, the CDR3 is TGCGCCAGCAGCTTCTCGACAGGCACAGAGACCCAGTACTTC. It translates to CASSFSTGTETQYF.

The sample holds many counts of this clonotype. The genes are TRBV12-3 or TRBV12-4 and TRBJ2-3, with 7 bases lining up with TRBD1. The length of the CDR3 is 14 residues. J was trimmed by 0 bases and V by 6 bases; bases with no gene match: 3. In nucleotides, the CDR3 is TGTGCCAGCAGGGAGACAGGGAGCACAGATACGCAGTATTTT. It specifies CASRETGSTDTQYF.

In its sample, this clonotype was seen many times. The chain has TRBV10-3 and TRBJ1-2, with 10 nucleotides matching TRBD1. CDR3 length: 15 residues. Germline V gene sequence: CDR1 ENHRY, CDR2 SYGVKD. J lost 7 bases, V lost 3 bases, and 8 bases had no gene match. Written as DNA, the CDR3 is TGTGCCATCAGTGACGGGACAGGGGAAGTAGGTGGCTACACCTTC. It yields the protein CAISDGTGEVGGYTF.

The chain links TRBV4-1 to TRBJ2-2, with 11 bases that match TRBD1. With V trimmed by 4 bases and J by 6 bases, 4 bases remained unmatched. Per the germline V gene, CDR1 is MGHRA and CDR2 is YSYEKL. The CDR3 has 15 residues. CDR3 residues: CASSPGQGEAGELFF. CDR3 nucleotide sequence: TGCGCCAGCAGCCCGGGACAGGGGGAGGCCGGGGAGCTGTTTTTT.

This clonotype was found a few times. V is TRBV2 and J is TRBJ2-1; TRBD1 might be the D (6 bases). Germline lookup yields CDR1 SNHLY and CDR2 FYNNEI. CDR3 length: 14 residues. V dropped 4 bases and J dropped 8 bases, with 15 bases sitting between them. Here the CDR3 reads CASSAHRERDEQFF. CDR3 DNA: TGTGCCAGCAGTGCCCACAGGGAGAGGGATGAGCAGTTCTTC.

The rearrangement joins TRBV10-3 to TRBJ1-2; D might be TRBD1 (5 bases). Germline-derived CDR1 and CDR2 are ENHRY and SYGVKD. The CDR3 has 15 residues. Trimming took off 3 bases at V and 4 bases at J, with 15 bases between the two ends. The DNA of the CDR3 is TGTGCCATCAGTGAAGGGTCAGGGATCGGCTATGGCTACACCTTC. Encoded protein: CAISEGSGIGYGYTF.